This T cell receptor (beta chain) was observed in a study of T cells in Graves' hyperthyroidism and ophthalmopathy. This clonotype showed up many times. Deletions cut 5 bases from V and 5 bases from J, with 10 bases between. The CDR3 is 13 residues long. Germline V gives CDR1 SGDLS, CDR2 YYNGEE. The source material, RNA transcripts, was used to amplify TCR beta CDR3 regions. HTBI primers were employed in a first-round RT-PCR of the TCR CDR3. MiXCR was run by TCRdb on the multiplex PCR reads, yielding one entry per CDR3 protein. The table includes 650,000 to 850,000 distinct CDR3 sequences, 18% detected once.

The sequence derives from a woman aged 50 to 60 with Graves' hyperthyroidism that later progressed to Graves' ophthalmopathy. The chain recombines TRBV9 with TRBJ2-2, with a possible D match to TRBD2 (6 bases). The sample taken for sequencing was blood. This CDR3 reads CASSEAGTGELFF. The CDR3 region has the DNA TGTGCCAGCAGTGAGGCGGGGACCGGGGAGCTGTTTTTT.